Listed here are 5 T cell receptor beta chains from one sample, sequenced in a study of post-analysis software for immune sequencing data. Study-wide points: Higher frequency in patients than in controls was seen for 5 or 6 TRBV segments, with TRBV5-6, TRBV5-1 and TRBV20-1 among them.

Unique molecular identifiers tagged the TCR beta cDNA libraries. TCRdb reprocessed the PCR reads with MiXCR, giving one entry per CDR3 protein. The profile shows approximately 570,000 distinct CDR3 sequences, roughly 46% of them singletons. These receptors have no identified antigens. The sequenced sample was blood. The receptors originated from a girl aged 10 to 17 with multiple sclerosis.

The chain links TRBV10-3 to TRBJ2-7; D is uncertain. The CDR3 sequence is 13 residues long. CDR1 is ENHRY and CDR2 is SYGVKD in the germline V gene. V lost 3 bases and J 0 bases, leaving 6 bases between the germline ends. DNA of the CDR3: TGTGCCATCAGTGATGCTAGCTCCTACGAGCAGTACTTC. Amino acid sequence: CAISDASSYEQYF.

This clonotype was recorded once. V is TRBV5-1 and J is TRBJ1-1; D call uncertain. The CDR3 contains 14 residues. Trimming left V 1 base short and J 1 base short, with 8 bases between. Germline V CDR1 and CDR2: SGHRS, YFSETQ. The CDR3 protein is CASSLRGKNTEAFF. The CDR3 region has the DNA TGCGCCAGCAGCTTGCGCGGGAAGAACACTGAAGCTTTCTTT.

The chain has TRBV20-1 and TRBJ2-7; a possible D gene is TRBD2 (6 bases). The CDR3 contains 15 residues. Trimming removed 4 bases at V and 4 bases at J, with 20 bases between. Germline CDR1 reads DFQATT; CDR2 reads SNEGSKA (reference sequence). The CDR3 DNA reads TGCAGTGCTAACGGACTACTCAACAGCGGGTACGAGCAGTACTTC. Residues: CSANGLLNSGYEQYF.

V gene TRBV7-8 combines with J gene TRBJ2-1, with 7 bases lining up with TRBD2. The germline CDR1 and CDR2 sequences are SGHVS and FQNEAQ. After removal of 0 bases from V and 3 bases from J, the junction contained 5 bases not matched to a gene. The CDR3 is 16 residues long. This CDR3 is CASSLAPGGSYNEQFF. For the CDR3, the DNA is TGTGCCAGCAGCTTAGCCCCAGGCGGGAGCTACAATGAGCAGTTCTTC.

Here the CDR3 DNA reads TGTGCTAGTGGTTTGTCCGGGACCCTGCCTTGCTACGAGCAGTACTTC. Protein product: CASGLSGTLPCYEQYF. V is TRBV12-5 and J is TRBJ2-7, with D perhaps TRBD1 or TRBD2 (5 bases each). The CDR3 covers 16 residues. V was clipped by 2 bases and J by 3 bases, with 17 bases between them. The germline V gene has CDR1 LGHNT and CDR2 FRNRAP.